This T cell receptor beta chain was recovered during a study of T cells in Graves' hyperthyroidism and ophthalmopathy. Many counts were recorded for this clonotype. Amplified TCR beta CDR3 regions derived from RNA transcripts. HTBI primers were the set used in a first-round RT-PCR of the TCR CDR3. In TCRdb, the multiplex PCR reads were re-called with MiXCR into one record per CDR3 protein. Here the sample spans 600,000 to 650,000 distinct CDR3 sequences, about a sixth being singletons. Germline CDR1 and CDR2: MDHEN and SYDVKM. The V end lost 6 bases, the J end lost 3 bases, and 6 bases lay between the germline ends. The CDR3 has 11 residues.

The J gene is TRBJ2-7, the V gene TRBV28, with a possible D match to TRBD1 (5 bases). Sequencing was performed on blood. The source of this sequence is a woman in her 30s with Graves' hyperthyroidism. The CDR3 region has the DNA TGTGCCAGCAGGACAGTCTACGAGCAGTACTTC. Its translation is CASRTVYEQYF.